These T cell receptor beta chains were read from a single sample in a study of blood T cell repertoires in COVID-19. Using immunoSEQ multiplex PCR, the repertoire was profiled, and TCRdb retains in-frame clones only, with some absent. The sample includes approximately 150,000 clones, roughly 82% of them seen just once. The specimen was peripheral blood. These receptors were taken from a woman aged 65 to 85 with acute or convalescent COVID-19. CDR3s include the opening cysteine and the closing phenylalanine or tryptophan. Fields, in order: J gene, V gene, D gene, clone size, CDR3 protein, CDR3 DNA. A D gene is named only where the DNA matches it firmly. Not every row has a clone size; where given, it reads once, few, many or a size class.

j_call: TRBJ2-1
v_call: TRBV9
d_call: -
clone_size: -
cdr3_aa: CASSELDKQFF
cdr3_nt: TGTGCCAGCAGCGAACTAGATAAGCAGTTCTTC

j_call: TRBJ1-2
v_call: TRBV19
d_call: TRBD1
clone_size: -
cdr3_aa: CASATGGPINYGYTF
cdr3_nt: TGTGCCAGCGCGACAGGGGGCCCGATTAACTATGGCTACACCTTC

j_call: TRBJ2-1
v_call: TRBV11-2
d_call: -
clone_size: -
cdr3_aa: CASSGFDTSNPYNEQFF
cdr3_nt: TGTGCCAGCAGCGGATTCGACACCTCTAACCCCTACAATGAGCAGTTCTTC

j_call: TRBJ2-4
v_call: TRBV5-1
d_call: -
clone_size: -
cdr3_aa: CASSPDNKNIQYF
cdr3_nt: TGCGCCAGCAGCCCGGACAACAAAAACATTCAGTACTTC

j_call: TRBJ1-3
v_call: TRBV7-9
d_call: TRBD1
clone_size: -
cdr3_aa: CASSGGVTGGGNTIYF
cdr3_nt: TGTGCCAGCAGCGGAGGAGTGACAGGGGGCGGAAACACCATATATTTT

j_call: TRBJ2-5
v_call: TRBV2
d_call: TRBD2
clone_size: -
cdr3_aa: CASRILAGVGKTQYF
cdr3_nt: TGTGCCAGCAGAATTCTGGCGGGAGTAGGGAAGACCCAGTACTTC

j_call: TRBJ2-7
v_call: TRBV18
d_call: TRBD2
clone_size: -
cdr3_aa: CASSLIAGGSGEQYF
cdr3_nt: TGTGCCAGCTCACTCATAGCGGGAGGTTCGGGCGAGCAGTACTTC

j_call: TRBJ1-3
v_call: TRBV9
d_call: -
clone_size: -
cdr3_aa: CASSRGTGSGNTIYF
cdr3_nt: TGTGCCAGCAGCCGAGGGACTGGCTCTGGAAACACCATATATTTT

j_call: TRBJ2-2
v_call: TRBV5-4
d_call: -
clone_size: -
cdr3_aa: CASSPPGHLNTGELFF
cdr3_nt: TGTGCCAGCAGCCCTCCGGGACACTTGAACACCGGGGAGCTGTTTTTT

j_call: TRBJ2-2
v_call: TRBV6-1
d_call: -
clone_size: -
cdr3_aa: CASSELPATFPGFNGELFF
cdr3_nt: TGTGCCAGCAGTGAACTACCCGCGACATTTCCGGGGTTTAACGGGGAGCTGTTTTTT

j_call: TRBJ2-5
v_call: TRBV29-1
d_call: TRBD1
clone_size: -
cdr3_aa: CSVVQGVETQYF
cdr3_nt: TGCAGCGTTGTACAGGGGGTAGAGACCCAGTACTTC

j_call: TRBJ2-3
v_call: TRBV28
d_call: TRBD1
clone_size: -
cdr3_aa: CASSLLGGAQDTQYF
cdr3_nt: TGTGCCAGCAGTTTGCTAGGGGGCGCCCAAGATACGCAGTATTTT

j_call: TRBJ2-7
v_call: TRBV6-6
d_call: TRBD1
clone_size: -
cdr3_aa: CASSNFRQGSYEQYF
cdr3_nt: TGTGCCAGCAGTAATTTTCGACAGGGATCCTACGAGCAGTACTTC

j_call: TRBJ1-5
v_call: TRBV7-2
d_call: -
clone_size: few
cdr3_aa: CASSSYFSNQPQHF
cdr3_nt: TGTGCCAGCAGCTCCTACTTTAGCAATCAGCCCCAGCATTTT

j_call: TRBJ1-1
v_call: TRBV6-1
d_call: -
clone_size: -
cdr3_aa: CASGIRAWDTEAFF
cdr3_nt: TGTGCCAGCGGAATCAGGGCTTGGGACACTGAAGCTTTCTTT

j_call: TRBJ1-4
v_call: TRBV7-2
d_call: -
clone_size: -
cdr3_aa: CASSLGGFRGWAEKLFF
cdr3_nt: TGTGCCAGCAGCTTAGGGGGTTTCAGGGGTTGGGCTGAAAAACTGTTTTTT

j_call: TRBJ2-2
v_call: TRBV7-8
d_call: TRBD2
clone_size: -
cdr3_aa: CASSWTSGGATGELFF
cdr3_nt: TGTGCCAGCAGCTGGACTAGCGGGGGGGCTACCGGGGAGCTGTTTTTT

j_call: TRBJ1-4
v_call: TRBV5-1
d_call: -
clone_size: -
cdr3_aa: CASRRGQANEKLFF
cdr3_nt: TGCGCCAGCAGACGAGGGCAGGCTAATGAAAAACTGTTTTTT

j_call: TRBJ1-1
v_call: TRBV5-1
d_call: -
clone_size: few
cdr3_aa: CASSSGTTTAAMNTEAFF
cdr3_nt: TGCGCCAGCAGCTCTGGAACTACGACTGCGGCCATGAACACTGAAGCTTTCTTT

j_call: TRBJ1-4
v_call: TRBV6-2/TRBV6-3
d_call: -
clone_size: -
cdr3_aa: CASSDRRQANEKLFF
cdr3_nt: TGTGCCAGCAGTGACCGTCGACAGGCGAATGAAAAACTGTTTTTT

j_call: TRBJ1-2
v_call: TRBV15
d_call: -
clone_size: -
cdr3_aa: CATGRSGQFVYTF
cdr3_nt: TGTGCCACCGGACGATCGGGACAATTTGTCTACACCTTC

j_call: TRBJ2-3
v_call: TRBV5-1
d_call: TRBD2
clone_size: -
cdr3_aa: CASSPGGTTTDTQYF
cdr3_nt: TGCGCCAGCAGCCCGGGGGGGACAACCACAGATACGCAGTATTTT

j_call: TRBJ2-1
v_call: TRBV19
d_call: -
clone_size: -
cdr3_aa: CASSITLVSNEQFF
cdr3_nt: TGTGCCAGTAGTATCACTCTAGTATCCAATGAGCAGTTCTTC

j_call: TRBJ1-1
v_call: TRBV19
d_call: -
clone_size: few
cdr3_aa: CASSMSASGRGTEAFF
cdr3_nt: TGTGCCAGTAGTATGTCTGCGTCCGGGAGAGGAACTGAAGCTTTCTTT

j_call: TRBJ2-1
v_call: TRBV5-6
d_call: TRBD2
clone_size: -
cdr3_aa: CASRLAGAYNEQFF
cdr3_nt: TGTGCCAGCAGACTAGCGGGAGCCTACAATGAGCAGTTCTTC

j_call: TRBJ2-3
v_call: TRBV6-2/TRBV6-3
d_call: -
clone_size: -
cdr3_aa: CASSYSRDPSPDTQYF
cdr3_nt: TGTGCCAGCAGTTACTCGCGGGACCCGAGTCCGGATACGCAGTATTTT

j_call: TRBJ1-3
v_call: TRBV9
d_call: -
clone_size: few
cdr3_aa: CASSVGGRGAGNTIYF
cdr3_nt: TGTGCCAGCAGCGTAGGCGGGCGGGGGGCTGGAAACACCATATATTTT

j_call: TRBJ1-2
v_call: TRBV7-9
d_call: -
clone_size: -
cdr3_aa: CASSLGLEERYGYTF
cdr3_nt: TGTGCCAGCAGCTTAGGCTTGGAAGAGAGGTATGGCTACACCTTC

j_call: TRBJ1-2
v_call: TRBV5-1
d_call: -
clone_size: -
cdr3_aa: CASSLTGWSYGYTF
cdr3_nt: TGCGCCAGCAGCTTGACAGGGTGGTCCTATGGCTACACCTTC

j_call: TRBJ2-7
v_call: TRBV28
d_call: TRBD2
clone_size: -
cdr3_aa: CASLGTSMYEQYF
cdr3_nt: TGTGCCAGCTTGGGGACTAGCATGTACGAGCAGTACTTC

j_call: TRBJ1-2
v_call: TRBV6-6
d_call: TRBD1
clone_size: -
cdr3_aa: CASSYLDRDYGYTF
cdr3_nt: TGTGCCAGCAGTTACCTGGACAGGGACTATGGCTACACCTTC

j_call: TRBJ2-4
v_call: TRBV2
d_call: -
clone_size: -
cdr3_aa: CASSGRGREPLQYF
cdr3_nt: TGTGCCAGCAGTGGCAGGGGCAGAGAGCCTCTTCAGTACTTC

j_call: TRBJ1-6
v_call: TRBV28
d_call: TRBD1
clone_size: -
cdr3_aa: CASLRDRGHSPLHF
cdr3_nt: TGTGCCAGCCTACGGGACAGGGGTCATTCACCCCTCCACTTT

j_call: TRBJ2-2
v_call: TRBV2
d_call: -
clone_size: few
cdr3_aa: CASSVAGVGTGELFF
cdr3_nt: TGTGCCAGCAGTGTCGCAGGGGTGGGCACCGGGGAGCTGTTTTTT

j_call: TRBJ1-2
v_call: TRBV18
d_call: -
clone_size: -
cdr3_aa: CASSPGRGNYGYTF
cdr3_nt: TGTGCCAGCTCACCAGGGAGGGGGAACTATGGCTACACCTTC

j_call: TRBJ2-5
v_call: TRBV28
d_call: TRBD2
clone_size: once
cdr3_aa: CASSLSGGGGETQYF
cdr3_nt: TGTGCCAGCAGTCTTTCGGGAGGTGGAGGGGAGACCCAGTACTTC

j_call: TRBJ2-7
v_call: TRBV15
d_call: TRBD1
clone_size: -
cdr3_aa: CATSRGKQGFTYEQYF
cdr3_nt: TGTGCCACCAGCAGAGGGAAACAGGGGTTTACCTACGAGCAGTACTTC

j_call: TRBJ2-5
v_call: TRBV9
d_call: TRBD2
clone_size: many
cdr3_aa: CASSVSPGGDETQYF
cdr3_nt: TGTGCCAGCAGCGTTTCTCCGGGAGGAGACGAGACCCAGTACTTC

j_call: TRBJ1-6
v_call: TRBV27
d_call: -
clone_size: -
cdr3_aa: CASGKLVAGQRNSPLHF
cdr3_nt: TGTGCCAGCGGAAAATTAGTCGCGGGGCAACGTAATTCACCCCTCCACTTT

j_call: TRBJ2-2
v_call: TRBV19
d_call: TRBD1
clone_size: -
cdr3_aa: CASSVGQGTRAGGELFF
cdr3_nt: TGTGCCAGTAGTGTTGGACAGGGAACCCGCGCGGGCGGGGAGCTGTTTTTT

j_call: TRBJ2-5
v_call: TRBV28
d_call: TRBD1
clone_size: -
cdr3_aa: CASLRGRETQYF
cdr3_nt: TGTGCCTCCCTGAGGGGGCGAGAGACCCAGTACTTC

j_call: TRBJ2-2
v_call: TRBV6-5
d_call: TRBD1
clone_size: -
cdr3_aa: CASSSGTGVNTGELFF
cdr3_nt: TGTGCCAGCAGTTCCGGGACAGGGGTGAACACCGGGGAGCTGTTTTTT

j_call: TRBJ2-7
v_call: TRBV3-1/TRBV3-2
d_call: TRBD1
clone_size: -
cdr3_aa: CASSGTGNPYEQYF
cdr3_nt: TGTGCCAGCAGCGGGACAGGGAATCCCTACGAGCAGTACTTC

j_call: TRBJ2-3
v_call: TRBV5-1
d_call: -
clone_size: -
cdr3_aa: CASSSRVITDTQYF
cdr3_nt: TGCGCCAGCAGCTCGCGGGTAATCACAGATACGCAGTATTTT

j_call: TRBJ2-7
v_call: TRBV18
d_call: -
clone_size: -
cdr3_aa: CASSPPRRRSGTYEQYF
cdr3_nt: TGTGCCAGCTCACCACCGAGGAGGAGGAGCGGTACCTACGAGCAGTACTTC

j_call: TRBJ2-2
v_call: TRBV3-1/TRBV3-2
d_call: TRBD2
clone_size: -
cdr3_aa: CASRTSGGFGELFF
cdr3_nt: TGTGCCAGCAGGACTAGCGGGGGGTTCGGGGAGCTGTTTTTT

j_call: TRBJ1-1
v_call: TRBV28
d_call: -
clone_size: -
cdr3_aa: CASSNRADTEAFF
cdr3_nt: TGTGCCAGCAGTAACAGGGCCGACACTGAAGCTTTCTTT

j_call: TRBJ2-5
v_call: TRBV5-1
d_call: TRBD2
clone_size: -
cdr3_aa: CASSVSGGQAETQYF
cdr3_nt: TGCGCCAGCAGCGTCAGCGGGGGCCAAGCCGAGACCCAGTACTTC

j_call: TRBJ1-1
v_call: TRBV23-1
d_call: -
clone_size: -
cdr3_aa: CARRLIEAFF
cdr3_nt: TGCGCCCGCAGACTGATCGAAGCTTTCTTT

j_call: TRBJ2-2
v_call: TRBV30
d_call: TRBD2
clone_size: -
cdr3_aa: CAWSFTSGRTGELFF
cdr3_nt: TGTGCCTGGAGCTTCACTAGCGGGAGGACCGGGGAGCTGTTTTTT

j_call: TRBJ1-1
v_call: TRBV4-2
d_call: -
clone_size: -
cdr3_aa: CASSFTSLPEPVIGF
cdr3_nt: TGTGCCAGCAGCTTTACTAGCCTACCCGAACCTGTTATTGGCTTT

j_call: TRBJ1-2
v_call: TRBV6-5
d_call: -
clone_size: few
cdr3_aa: CASSYSNSGYGYTF
cdr3_nt: TGTGCCAGCAGTTACTCGAATTCGGGCTATGGCTACACCTTC

j_call: TRBJ1-6
v_call: TRBV29-1
d_call: -
clone_size: -
cdr3_aa: CSVQGSYNSPLHF
cdr3_nt: TGCAGCGTTCAGGGCTCCTATAATTCACCCCTCCACTTT

j_call: TRBJ1-4
v_call: TRBV5-6
d_call: TRBD1
clone_size: -
cdr3_aa: CASSLNVGGTGNEKLFF
cdr3_nt: TGTGCCAGCAGCCTCAACGTCGGGGGGACAGGGAATGAAAAACTGTTTTTT